This T cell receptor beta chain originates from a study of cytomegalovirus exposure and HLA in healthy donors. The wider study: As released early, the data held 75 million to 90 million unique TCRs from HLA-typed donors. Points from the study as a whole: Later analysis associated a missense DCLRE1C variant with TCR beta V- and J-gene trimming. Exclusion as indistinguishable affected some V segments, including TRBV6-2 and TRBV6-3. Some TCR beta chains (roughly 160 of them) were listed as cytomegalovirus-associated.

PCR was performed using 60 Vbeta and 13 Jbeta primers. Profiled with immunoSEQ multiplex PCR; TCRdb holds only in-frame clones, not every one. This sample has some 130,000 clones, with around three quarters found just once. The V end was cut by 3 bases, the J end by 6 bases, with 6 bases between. Germline V gene sequence: CDR1 LNHDA, CDR2 SQIVND (reference sequence). CDR3 length equals 12 residues. This clone is a singleton in its sample. Its antigen is unknown. Sequences were obtained from PBMCs. This sequence originates from a man aged 25 to 40 in good health. The genes are TRBV19 and TRBJ2-1; possibly TRBD1 for D (5 bases). CDR3 amino acids: CASSIRVNEQFF. The DNA of the CDR3 is TGTGCCAGTAGTATCAGGGTCAATGAGCAGTTCTTC.